Following are 27 T cell receptor beta chains from one sample sequenced in a study of T cell repertoires in aging, cancer and after chemotherapy. Multiplex touch-down PCR with TRB-A/B primers amplified rearranged V-D-J TRB sequences. TCRdb re-analysed the multiplex PCR reads in MiXCR, keeping a single row per CDR3 protein. The table records 5,500 to 7,000 distinct CDR3 sequences, roughly 23% of them present only once. The template was genomic DNA from peripheral blood, not RNA. Material: blood. The receptors originated from a human donor with a blood cancer.

This clonotype has just a few counts. The chain employs TRBV21-1 and TRBJ1-4. TRBV21-1 is deemed a pseudogene. The length of the CDR3 is 13 residues. CDR3 sequence (DNA): TGTGCCAGCATCCCAGATGAGAATGAAAAACTGTTTTTT. Its translation: CASIPDENEKLFF.

V usage is TRBV28 and J usage is TRBJ2-4, with D perhaps matching TRBD1 or TRBD2 (5 bases each). Deletions cut 6 bases from V and 2 bases from J, with 14 bases between. The CDR3 contains 15 residues. Germline V gene lookup returns CDR1 MDHEN and CDR2 SYDVKM. The DNA of the CDR3 is TGTGCCAGCAGGGGGCGAGGGAAGACCAAAAACATTCAGTACTTC. Translating gives CASRGRGKTKNIQYF.

The chain uses TRBV5-3 and TRBJ2-2; 10 bases match TRBD2. TRBV5-3 belongs to the ORF category, with a function that is uncertain. This CDR3 contains 15 residues. With V trimmed by 4 bases and J by 4 bases, 4 bases remained unmatched. CDR3 DNA sequence: TGTGCCAGAAGCCCGGGACTAGCGTTCACCGGGGAGCTGTTTTTT. It specifies CARSPGLAFTGELFF.

This chain uses TRBV25-1 with TRBJ2-3; possibly TRBD2 for D (5 bases). CDR3 length: 13 residues. Germline lookup yields CDR1 MGHDK and CDR2 SYGVNS. The ends were cut back, 1 base at V and 6 bases at J, with 8 bases in the middle. This chain's CDR3 is CASSESRGDTQYF. The CDR3 DNA is TGTGCCAGCAGTGAATCGAGAGGGGATACGCAGTATTTT.

This chain connects TRBV5-1 to TRBJ2-2; perhaps D is TRBD1 or TRBD2 (5 bases each). The CDR3 has 15 residues. V was trimmed by 4 bases and J by 2 bases, leaving 12 bases between them. CDR1 and CDR2 (germline): SGHRS, YFSETQ. CDR3 nucleotide sequence: TGCGCCAGCAGCGTCCGGGACGGCAACACCGGGGAGCTGTTTTTT. Translated: CASSVRDGNTGELFF.

By sample share, this clonotype is medium-sized (0.01 to 0.1%). The rearrangement uses TRBV19 and TRBJ2-3, with D unclear. The CDR3 covers 13 residues. The V and J ends lost 6 bases and 0 bases respectively, with 7 bases between them. Germline CDR1 is LNHDA and CDR2 is SQIVND (reference sequence). CDR3 amino acids: CASRDLSTDTQYF. For the CDR3, the DNA is TGTGCCAGTAGGGACCTCAGCACAGATACGCAGTATTTT.

This clonotype showed up just a few times. The chain joins TRBV6-2 or TRBV6-3 to TRBJ1-2; D is unresolved. Trimming cost V 2 bases and J 6 bases, with 13 bases left between them. Germline loops: CDR1 MNHEY, CDR2 SVGEGT. CDR3 length equals 14 residues. The CDR3 loop is CASSYPGTGNGYTF. For the CDR3, the DNA is TGTGCCAGCAGTTACCCAGGTACCGGGAATGGCTACACCTTC.

V usage is TRBV10-3 and J usage is TRBJ1-1, with 7 bases aligning to TRBD1. Germline loops: CDR1 ENHRY, CDR2 SYGVKD. V was pared by 11 bases and J by 6 bases, with 12 bases of the junction left unmatched. The CDR3 is 13 residues long. The CDR3 coding sequence is TGTGCCGGGCGACAGGGCGTCGGGGCTGAAGCTTTCTTT. Translated: CAGRQGVGAEAFF.

This clonotype is classed as medium-sized (0.01 to 0.1%). V and J are TRBV6-2 or TRBV6-3 and TRBJ1-3; weak D call: TRBD1 (5 bases). The CDR3 consists of 15 residues. The V and J ends lost 2 bases and 0 bases respectively, with 8 bases between them. The germline V gene encodes CDR1 MNHEY and CDR2 SVGEGT. DNA for the CDR3: TGTGCCAGCAGTTACGGGGCCTTCTCTGGAAACACCATATATTTT. Translating it yields CASSYGAFSGNTIYF.

This clonotype is termed medium-sized. The rearrangement uses TRBV18 and TRBJ2-1, with D possibly matching TRBD1 (6 bases). The germline V and J ends were trimmed by 8 bases and 8 bases, with 16 bases remaining between them. CDR3 size: 13 residues. The germline V gene encodes CDR1 KGHSH and CDR2 LQKENI. This chain's CDR3 is CASRRTVADEQFF. The CDR3 nucleotides are TGTGCCAGCAGAAGGACAGTAGCTGATGAGCAGTTCTTC.

This clonotype is medium-sized by share. This sequence joins TRBV7-2 and TRBJ2-1; perhaps TRBD1 as D (5 bases). Germline-derived CDR1 and CDR2 are SGHTA and FQGNSA. V lost 4 bases to trimming and J lost 0 bases, with 10 bases between them. This CDR3 spans 15 amino acids. CDR3 sequence reads: CASSYDRRSYNEQFF. CDR3 bases: TGTGCCAGCAGCTATGACAGACGCTCCTACAATGAGCAGTTCTTC.

By sample fraction, this clonotype is medium-sized (0.01 to 0.1%). The chain has TRBV18 and TRBJ2-5, with D uncertain. The CDR3 has 12 residues. CDR1 KGHSH and CDR2 LQKENI come from the germline V gene. Trimming removed 2 bases at V and 1 base at J, with 2 bases between. The DNA of the CDR3 is TGTGCCAGCTCACCAGCCCAAGAGACCCAGTACTTC. Amino acid sequence: CASSPAQETQYF.

By share, this clonotype ranks as medium-sized (0.01 to 0.1%). One junction end disagrees with the germline gene, perhaps due to a read error. The rearrangement joins TRBV30 to TRBJ2-3, with 8 positions matching TRBD2. The CDR3 length is 15 residues. Germline V gene sequence: CDR1 GTSNPN, CDR2 SVGIG (reference sequence). This CDR3 reads CAWPTGGASTDTQYF. In DNA form, the CDR3 reads TGTGCCTGGCCTACGGGGGGGGCTAGCACAGACACGCAGTATTTT. Drawing the rest from reference TRBV30 and TRBJ2-3, the complete variable domain is SQTIHQWPATLVQPVGSPLSLECTVEGTSNPNLYWYRQAAGRGLQLLFYSVGIGQISSEVPQNLSASRPQDRQFILSSKKLLLSDSGFYLCAWPTGGASTDTQYFGPGTRLTVL.

This clonotype is medium-sized in the sample. The rearrangement joins TRBV7-2 to TRBJ2-5; D is ambiguous. The CDR3 spans 12 residues. The germline V gene has CDR1 SGHTA and CDR2 FQGNSA. V lost 2 bases and J lost 5, with 6 bases in between. DNA for the CDR3: TGTGCCAGCAGCTTATTTGGCGAGACCCAGTACTTC. It codes for CASSLFGETQYF.

This clonotype was counted a few times. The chain has TRBV28 and TRBJ1-5; a weak D match, TRBD1 (5 bases). CDR1 and CDR2 from the germline V gene are MDHEN and SYDVKM. Trimming took off 6 bases at V and 7 bases at J, with 28 bases between the two ends. The length of the CDR3 is 18 residues. The CDR3 DNA follows: TGTGCCAGCAGCCCCCTTCAGGGTATCCTCCCCCTCCGGCAGCCCCAGCATTTT. Amino acids: CASSPLQGILPLRQPQHF.

This rearrangement joins TRBV12-3 or TRBV12-4 to TRBJ2-7; 8 bases fit TRBD2. The J call is in doubt because the DNA end fits TRBJ2-1 better. CDR3 length: 14 amino acids. The CDR3 spells CASSFGGGSYEQFF. CDR3 coding DNA: TGTGCCAGCAGTTTTGGCGGGGGGTCCTACGAGCAGTTCTTC.

On this clonotype: A much larger clone lies a single base off, so this may be a read error. The chain recombines TRBV6-2 or TRBV6-3 with TRBJ2-7; D might be TRBD2 (5 bases). Trimming removed 0 bases from V and 6 bases from J, with 15 bases in between. The length of the CDR3 is 15 residues. Germline CDR1 MNHEY, CDR2 SVGEGT. CDR3 DNA: TGTGCCAGCAGTTACTCCGGACGGGGAATCGGCGAGCAGTACTTC. This gives the protein CASSYSGRGIGEQYF.

This clonotype came up once. This rearrangement joins TRBV7-9 to TRBJ1-2; 9 nucleotides agree with TRBD1. With 9 bases clipped from V and 4 bases from J, the junction kept 21 bases outside the gene matches. Germline V CDR1 and CDR2: SEHNR, FQNEAQ (reference sequence). The CDR3 covers 18 residues. CDR3 nucleotide sequence: TGTGCCAGTTATGCGAAGCCGACAGGGGGGAGGGGGGGCTATGGCTACACCTTC. This translates into CASYAKPTGGRGGYGYTF.

This clonotype is classed as medium-sized. J is TRBJ2-7 and V is TRBV6-5; the match to TRBD1 covers 8 bases. The germline CDR1 and CDR2 sequences are MNHEY and SVGAGI. The CDR3 loop spans 14 amino acids. Trimming cost V 5 bases and J 5 bases; bases outside gene matches: 8. The CDR3 DNA sequence: TGTGCCAGCAGTCAAAACAGGGGGGCCCACGAGCAGTACTTC. Its translation is CASSQNRGAHEQYF.

This clonotype showed up just a few times. The CDR3 DNA reads as TGCAGCTCCAGCCCCGGACTTCAATACAATGAGCAGTTCTTC. Residues: CSSSPGLQYNEQFF. The V call is TRBV20-1, the J call TRBJ2-1; possible D gene TRBD2, 5 bases. The CDR3 has 14 amino acids. Germline values: CDR1 DFQATT, CDR2 SNEGSKA (reference sequence).

This chain uses TRBV29-1 with TRBJ2-5; 10 bases map to TRBD2. This CDR3 has 15 residues. Germline CDR1 and CDR2: SQVTM and ANQGSEA. Losses at the gene ends were 5 bases for V and 1 base for J; bases not matched to a gene: 7. CDR3 protein: CSVKATSGLQETQYF. In DNA, the CDR3 is TGCAGCGTTAAGGCGACTAGCGGGCTCCAAGAGACCCAGTACTTC.

On this clonotype: This may come from a read error, since a much larger clone is one base off. The V and J genes are TRBV7-6 and TRBJ1-1, with D perhaps TRBD1 (5 bases). Looked up from germline, CDR1 is SGHVS and CDR2 is FNYEAQ. This CDR3 is 14 amino acids long. Trimming stripped 5 bases from V and 3 bases from J, with 13 bases between. This CDR3 is CASSRQRADTEAFF. The CDR3 DNA follows: TGTGCCAGCAGCCGACAGAGGGCCGACACTGAAGCTTTCTTT.

By proportion, this clonotype is medium-sized. The chain joins TRBV6-5 to TRBJ1-1, with 7 bases matching TRBD1. V lost 11 bases to trimming and J lost 0 bases; unmatched junction nucleotides: 9. The CDR3 length is 14 residues. The germline V gene has CDR1 MNHEY and CDR2 SVGAGI. The CDR3 DNA reads TGTGCCTCAGCCGGCAGGGGGATGAACACTGAAGCTTTCTTT. Its protein product is CASAGRGMNTEAFF.

By frequency in the sample, this clonotype is medium-sized. This sequence joins TRBV29-1 and TRBJ2-1, with D possibly TRBD1 on 11 matching bases. Trimming stripped 7 bases from V and 7 bases from J, with 32 bases between. CDR1 is SQVTM, CDR2 ANQGSEA, per germline. CDR3 length equals 18 residues. For the CDR3, the DNA is TGCAGCGCCCAGGGACAGGGGGGGACTAGCGCCGTAGATAATGAGCAGTTCTTC. It yields the protein CSAQGQGGTSAVDNEQFF.

This clonotype is medium-sized by share. The genes are TRBV5-6 and TRBJ1-2, with no clear D. V was trimmed by 0 bases and J by 8 bases, leaving 14 bases between them. Germline CDR1 reads SGHDT; CDR2 reads YYEEEE. The CDR3 loop spans 14 amino acids. The CDR3 nucleotides read TGTGCCAGCAGCTTGGCGATGGATCCGGGGGGCTACACCTTC. This sequence encodes CASSLAMDPGGYTF.

Comments on this clonotype: This clone may be a read error of a much larger clone one base away. The chain uses TRBV6-6 and TRBJ2-3, with 11 bases fitting TRBD1. CDR3 length: 17 residues. Germline V lookup: CDR1 MNHNY, CDR2 SVGAGI (reference sequence). The CDR3 nucleotides are TGTGCCATCAGTGAAGGGACAGGGGGGCCTAGCACAGATACGCAGTATTTT. Translating gives CAISEGTGGPSTDTQYF.

The V and J genes are TRBV28 and TRBJ1-2; possibly TRBD1 for D (5 bases). The CDR3 runs to 14 residues. V dropped 5 bases and J dropped 5 bases, with 15 bases sitting between them. In germline, CDR1 is MDHEN, CDR2 SYDVKM. The CDR3: CASSESGTEYGYTF. The CDR3, as DNA: TGTGCCAGCAGTGAATCCGGGACGGAGTATGGCTACACCTTC.